The next 32 T cell receptor beta chains were all read from a single sample in a study of cytomegalovirus exposure and HLA in healthy donors (dated by TCRdb to 2016 to 2017). Receptor libraries were prepared by the immunoSEQ multiplex PCR assay. A mixture of 60 forward primers for TCR Vbeta segments and 13 reverse primers for TCR Jbeta segments was used in the multiplex PCR. TCRdb provides this immuneACCESS table in a form limited to in-frame rearrangements. Some clones are lacking; in checked studies, under half of them reflect an unresolved V gene, and why the rest are absent is not known. The sample table holds around 94,000 clones, of which about 75% were seen once. The ten largest account for 4.5% to 6% of the sample. The sample comprised PBMCs. The receptors come from a woman aged 40 to 55 in good health and CMV-seronegative.

This clone was counted between two and nine times. The chain is built from TRBV6-5 and TRBJ1-5; a weak D match, TRBD1 (6 bases). Germline assignment: CDR1 MNHEY and CDR2 SVGAGI. V lost 2 bases to trimming and J lost 4 bases, with 12 bases between them. There are 15 residues in the CDR3. The CDR3 reads CASSYAGVGNQPQHF. In nucleotides, the CDR3 is TGTGCCAGCAGTTACGCAGGGGTTGGGAATCAGCCCCAGCATTTT.

In DNA form, the CDR3 reads TGTGCCAGCAGCGTAGCCGGACAGGGTTACGAGCAGTACTTC. Translating it yields CASSVAGQGYEQYF. V and J are TRBV9 and TRBJ2-7; 8 positions agree with TRBD1. The CDR3 has 14 amino acids. V lost 0 bases and J lost 4; bases outside the gene matches: 3. CDR1 SGDLS and CDR2 YYNGEE come from the germline V gene.

The V and J genes are TRBV30 and TRBJ1-2; D not certain. This CDR3 is 14 amino acids long. Germline values: CDR1 GTSNPN, CDR2 SVGIG (reference sequence). V lost 0 bases and J lost 5, with 13 bases in between. The CDR3 nucleotides read TGTGCCTGGAGTGTACTAGGAGAAGGGTATGGCTACACCTTC. Translation gives CAWSVLGEGYGYTF.

The chain has TRBV5-1 and TRBJ2-7, with TRBD2 identical over 7 bases. The germline gives CDR1 SGHRS, CDR2 YFSETQ. The CDR3 is 15 residues long. V was pared by 0 bases and J by 0 bases, with 3 bases of the junction left unmatched. In DNA, the CDR3 is TGCGCCAGCAGCTTGGCCGCTAGCGGCTCCTACGAGCAGTACTTC. It encodes CASSLAASGSYEQYF. The variable domain in full, completed from reference TRBV5-1 and TRBJ2-7, reads KAGVTQTPRYLIKTRGQQVTLSCSPISGHRSVSWYQQTPGQGLQFLFEYFSETQRNKGNFPGRFSGRQFSNSRSEMNVSTLELGDSALYLCASSLAASGSYEQYFGPGTRLTVT.

The V gene is TRBV30, the J gene TRBJ1-4; 7 bases are shared with TRBD1. V shed 1 base, J shed 4 bases, and the junction held 0 bases outside the gene matches. CDR3 length: 13 amino acids. Germline V lookup: CDR1 GTSNPN, CDR2 SVGIG (reference sequence). The CDR3 sequence: CAWSGQGNEKLFF. CDR3 in DNA: TGTGCCTGGAGTGGACAGGGTAATGAAAAACTGTTTTTT.

The chain is built from TRBV19 and TRBJ1-2, with 7 bases identical to TRBD1. V lost 7 bases and J lost 2; bases outside the gene matches: 10. CDR3 length: 15 amino acids. Per germline, CDR1 LNHDA and CDR2 SQIVND (reference sequence). This CDR3 reads CASNDRDGANYGYTF. CDR3 nucleotide sequence: TGTGCCAGTAACGACAGGGACGGGGCAAACTATGGCTACACCTTC.

The chain combines TRBV29-1 with TRBJ2-3; 7 bases match TRBD2. Germline V lookup: CDR1 SQVTM, CDR2 ANQGSEA. Trimming took 6 bases from V and 0 from J; bases not matched to a gene: 12. The CDR3 loop spans 16 amino acids. The CDR3 sequence is CSVYGDGGGSTDTQYF. In nucleotides, the CDR3 is TGCAGCGTGTACGGCGACGGCGGGGGAAGCACAGATACGCAGTATTTT.

The chain is built from TRBV5-1 and TRBJ2-5, with 12 bases that match TRBD2. This CDR3 spans 16 amino acids. Germline V CDR1 and CDR2: SGHRS, YFSETQ. Trimming took 3 bases from V and 2 from J; bases not matched to a gene: 5. The CDR3 here is CASSWRLAGDQETQYF. CDR3 in DNA: TGCGCCAGCAGCTGGAGACTAGCGGGGGATCAAGAGACCCAGTACTTC.

The V call is TRBV19, the J call TRBJ2-1, with TRBD1 matching over 10 bases. The CDR3 spans 15 residues. V shed 3 bases, J shed 10 bases, and the junction held 9 bases outside the gene matches. Germline V gene lookup returns CDR1 LNHDA and CDR2 SQIVND (reference sequence). The CDR3 loop is CASSIKRTGGNEQFF. The CDR3 DNA sequence: TGTGCCAGTAGTATTAAACGGACAGGGGGGAACGAGCAGTTCTTC.

In DNA form, the CDR3 reads TGTGCCAGCAGCCATCAGGGGCAAAATGAAAAACTGTTTTTT. Amino acid sequence: CASSHQGQNEKLFF. The rearrangement uses TRBV25-1 and TRBJ1-4, with a possible D match to TRBD1 (6 bases). V was shortened by 6 bases and J by 5 bases, with 13 bases between the two germline ends. There are 14 residues in the CDR3. Germline V gene lookup returns CDR1 MGHDK and CDR2 SYGVNS. Using reference TRBV25-1 and TRBJ1-4 for the parts outside the CDR3, the full variable domain is EADIYQTPRYLVIGTGKKITLECSQTMGHDKMYWYQQDPGMELHLIHYSYGVNSTEKGDLSSESTVSRIRTEHFPLTLESARPSHTSQYLCASSHQGQNEKLFFGSGTQLSVL.

This chain joins TRBV18 and TRBJ1-1, with 9 bases fitting TRBD1. Germline assignment: CDR1 KGHSH and CDR2 LQKENI. V trimming: 5 bases; J trimming: 4 bases; junction bases outside the gene matches: 8. The CDR3 is 15 amino acids. The CDR3 DNA sequence: TGTGCCAGCTCAACCTGGACAGGGGAGGCCACTGAAGCTTTCTTT. It is translated as CASSTWTGEATEAFF.

J is TRBJ2-5 and V is TRBV5-1; D is perhaps TRBD2 (6 bases). This CDR3 has 15 residues. Trimming shortened V by 3 bases and J by 1 base, and 13 bases separated the two germline ends. Germline V gene data show CDR1 as SGHRS and CDR2 as YFSETQ. CDR3 DNA sequence: TGCGCCAGCAGCTCTGGCGGGACTGGCCAAGAGACCCAGTACTTC. Amino acid sequence: CASSSGGTGQETQYF.

The CDR3 nucleotides are TGCGCCAGCACCAGCTCCCCGACAGGATCCGGCGAGCAGTACTTC. It specifies CASTSSPTGSGEQYF. The chain employs TRBV5-1 and TRBJ2-7, with D perhaps matching TRBD1 (6 bases). The CDR3 runs 15 residues. Germline V gene sequence: CDR1 SGHRS, CDR2 YFSETQ. V was pared by 6 bases and J by 6 bases, with 22 bases between.

The V and J genes are TRBV2 and TRBJ1-1, with no clear D. Germline loops: CDR1 SNHLY, CDR2 FYNNEI. Trimming removed 7 bases at V and 11 bases at J, with 14 bases between. This CDR3 comprises 11 residues. CDR3 DNA: TGTGCCAGCATTTGGACTGCGTGGGCTTTCTTT. It specifies CASIWTAWAFF. Full variable domain (outside the CDR3, taken from reference TRBV2 and TRBJ1-1): EPEVTQTPSHQVTQMGQEVILRCVPISNHLYFYWYRQILGQKVEFLVSFYNNEISEKSEIFDDQFSVERPDGSNFTLKIRSTKLEDSAMYFCASIWTAWAFFGQGTRLTVV.

This chain uses TRBV7-8 with TRBJ1-1; 8 bases align to TRBD1. From germline, CDR1 is SGHVS and CDR2 FQNEAQ. J gave up 4 bases and V 3 bases, and 7 bases lay outside the gene matches. This CDR3 spans 15 amino acids. The CDR3: CASSFGTGRSTEAFF. The CDR3 nucleotides are TGTGCCAGCAGCTTTGGGACAGGACGGAGCACTGAAGCTTTCTTT.

The gene calls are TRBV10-2 and TRBJ2-4, with D perhaps matching TRBD1 (5 bases). Trimming stripped 0 bases from V and 9 bases from J, with 15 bases between. CDR1 WSHSY and CDR2 SAAADI come from the germline V gene. This CDR3 contains 15 residues. CDR3 in DNA: TGCGCCAGCAGTGAGTCGGACATCAATTGGGGCATTCAGTACTTC. Its translation is CASSESDINWGIQYF.

This chain links TRBV19 with TRBJ2-3; 7 bases align to TRBD1. J lost 5 bases, V lost 8 bases, and 7 bases had no gene match. The CDR3 extends over 13 amino acids. In germline, CDR1 is LNHDA, CDR2 SQIVND (reference sequence). CDR3: CASRQGVVDTQYF. The CDR3 DNA reads TGTGCCAGTCGACAGGGAGTGGTAGATACGCAGTATTTT.

The chain couples TRBV6-5 to TRBJ2-1; weak D call: TRBD2 (6 bases). There are 15 residues in the CDR3. Trimming took off 0 bases at V and 6 bases at J, with 12 bases between the two ends. Germline V gene data show CDR1 as MNHEY and CDR2 as SVGAGI. CDR3 in DNA: TGTGCCAGCAGTTACTCCTGGACTATTCTCAATGAGCAGTTCTTC. Translating gives CASSYSWTILNEQFF.

The chain combines TRBV4-1 with TRBJ2-3; a possible D gene is TRBD2 (5 bases). Trimming cost V 1 base and J 5 bases, with 16 bases left between them. This CDR3 region has 16 residues. The germline V gene has CDR1 MGHRA and CDR2 YSYEKL. CDR3 amino acids: CASSQVGRAGGDTQYF. The CDR3 coding sequence is TGCGCCAGCAGCCAAGTAGGGCGGGCAGGAGGAGATACGCAGTATTTT.

This rearrangement joins TRBV27 to TRBJ2-3; 10 positions match TRBD2. Germline assignment: CDR1 MNHEY and CDR2 SMNVEV (reference sequence). With V trimmed by 1 base and J by 14 bases, 12 bases remained unmatched. The CDR3 spans 15 residues. Here the CDR3 DNA reads TGTGCCAGCAGTTTATGGCTTAGTCTAGCGGGGGTAGTGTATTTT. Protein product: CASSLWLSLAGVVYF.

The table lists this clone with a count of one. The rearrangement links TRBV30 to TRBJ1-5; D might be TRBD1 (5 bases). V gave up 1 base and J gave up 3 bases, with 7 bases separating them. The CDR3 sequence is 13 residues long. The germline gives CDR1 GTSNPN, CDR2 SVGIG (reference sequence). The CDR3 loop is CAWSAGNNQPQHF. CDR3 coding DNA: TGTGCCTGGAGTGCAGGGAACAATCAGCCCCAGCATTTT.

This clone was detected once. In this CDR3 the conserved last residue, phenylalanine or tryptophan, is missing, so a read error is likely. The chain combines TRBV9 with TRBJ2-3; 7 positions agree with TRBD1. CDR1 is SGDLS, CDR2 YYNGEE, per germline. With 0 bases clipped from V and 1 base from J, the junction kept 2 bases outside the gene matches. This CDR3 region has 15 residues. The CDR3 bases are TGTGCCAGCAGCGTAGGTACAGGGGGCACAGATACGCAGTATGTT. This translates into CASSVGTGGTDTQYV.

The CDR3 DNA sequence: TGTGCCAGTAGTATAGAACCCAGGACAGGACCTTTGGGCTATGGCTACACCTTC. Translation gives CASSIEPRTGPLGYGYTF. The chain links TRBV19 to TRBJ1-2; 7 bases fit TRBD1. Looked up from germline, CDR1 is LNHDA and CDR2 is SQIVND (reference sequence). The CDR3 sequence is 18 residues long. V was clipped by 0 bases and J by 4 bases; unmatched bases: 14.

V and J are TRBV5-4 and TRBJ1-1, with D perhaps matching TRBD1 (5 bases). V dropped 3 bases and J dropped 5 bases, with 14 bases sitting between them. This CDR3 has 14 amino acids. Per the germline V gene, CDR1 is SGHNT and CDR2 is YYREEE (reference sequence). The CDR3 loop reads CASSSANRLTEAFF. The CDR3 nucleotides read TGTGCCAGCAGCTCGGCGAACAGGTTAACTGAAGCTTTCTTT.

The chain links TRBV27 to TRBJ2-3; TRBD2 matches at 14 bases. Germline trimming cut 7 bases from V and 6 bases from J; bases unmatched to any gene: 6. The CDR3 has 15 amino acids. CDR1 is MNHEY, CDR2 SMNVEV, per germline (reference sequence). The CDR3: CASNRLAGGPDTQYF. For the CDR3, the DNA is TGTGCCAGCAACAGACTAGCGGGGGGGCCGGATACGCAGTATTTT.

This sequence joins TRBV6-5 and TRBJ1-2; D is unclear. Per the germline V gene, CDR1 is MNHEY and CDR2 is SVGAGI. CDR3 length equals 13 residues. V lost 6 bases, J lost 8 bases, and 16 bases lay in between. The CDR3 reads CASRTNSNWGYTF. The CDR3 nucleotides are TGTGCCAGCAGAACTAATTCAAACTGGGGCTACACCTTC.

This clone came up once. The chain has TRBV9 and TRBJ2-3; 7 bases are shared with TRBD1. Looked up from germline, CDR1 is SGDLS and CDR2 is YYNGEE. The CDR3 extends over 15 amino acids. The ends lost 2 bases at V and 4 bases at J; junction bases unmatched: 7. The CDR3 bases are TGTGCCAGCAGCGTTGAACAGGGGCCCCCAGATACGCAGTATTTT. It yields the protein CASSVEQGPPDTQYF.

This chain joins TRBV25-1 and TRBJ1-2; D may be TRBD1 (5 bases). Germline CDR1 is MGHDK and CDR2 is SYGVNS. The CDR3 is 14 amino acids. V gave up 2 bases and J gave up 8 bases, with 15 bases separating them. CDR3 region: CASSEGAGLTGYTF. The CDR3 DNA reads TGTGCCAGCAGTGAAGGGGCCGGCCTTACAGGCTACACCTTC.

The table lists this clone with a count of one. The DNA of the CDR3 is TGTGCCAGCACGAAAGGGGGTGGAAACACCATATATTTT. This sequence encodes CASTKGGGNTIYF. The gene calls are TRBV19 and TRBJ1-3; a weak D match, TRBD1 (6 bases). There are 13 residues in the CDR3. V was cut by 9 bases and J by 3 bases, with 12 bases left in between. From germline, CDR1 is LNHDA and CDR2 SQIVND (reference sequence). Variable domain in full (rest from reference TRBV19 and TRBJ1-3): DGGITQSPKYLFRKEGQNVTLSCEQNLNHDAMYWYRQDPGQGLRLIYYSQIVNDFQKGDIAEGYSVSREKKESFPLTVTSAQKNPTAFYLCASTKGGGNTIYFGEGSWLTVV.

The genes are TRBV7-7 and TRBJ2-7; weak D call: TRBD1 (6 bases). CDR1 is SSHAT and CDR2 is FNYEAQ in the germline V gene (reference sequence). This CDR3 is built from 15 residues. V was pared by 3 bases and J by 1 base, with 13 bases between. CDR3 sequence: CASSFQQGASYEQYF. In DNA form, the CDR3 reads TGTGCCAGCAGCTTTCAACAGGGCGCATCCTACGAGCAGTACTTC.

V usage is TRBV10-3 and J usage is TRBJ1-2, with D possibly matching TRBD1 (5 bases). CDR3 length: 15 residues. V was clipped by 3 bases and J by 6 bases, with 17 bases between them. CDR1 is ENHRY and CDR2 is SYGVKD in the germline V gene. The CDR3 loop is CAISERAGFGDGYTF. CDR3 DNA sequence: TGTGCCATCAGTGAAAGGGCAGGGTTTGGAGATGGCTACACCTTC.

The chain is built from TRBV6-6 and TRBJ2-1, with TRBD2 identical over 8 bases. Germline lookup yields CDR1 MNHNY and CDR2 SVGAGI (reference sequence). The CDR3 length is 14 residues. Losses at the gene ends were 2 bases for V and 8 bases for J; bases not matched to a gene: 5. This chain's CDR3 is CASSYPGGLDEQFF. In DNA, the CDR3 is TGTGCCAGCAGTTACCCGGGGGGGCTCGATGAGCAGTTCTTC.